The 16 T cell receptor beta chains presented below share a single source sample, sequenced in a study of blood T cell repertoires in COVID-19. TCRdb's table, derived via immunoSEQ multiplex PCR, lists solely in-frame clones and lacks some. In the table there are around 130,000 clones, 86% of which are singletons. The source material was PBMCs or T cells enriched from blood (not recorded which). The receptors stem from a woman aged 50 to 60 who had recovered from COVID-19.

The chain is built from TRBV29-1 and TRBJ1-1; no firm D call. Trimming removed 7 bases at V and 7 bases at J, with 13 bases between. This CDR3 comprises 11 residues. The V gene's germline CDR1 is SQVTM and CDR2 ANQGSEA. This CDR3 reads CSAEILHEAFF. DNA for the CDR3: TGCAGCGCCGAAATTTTACATGAAGCTTTCTTT.

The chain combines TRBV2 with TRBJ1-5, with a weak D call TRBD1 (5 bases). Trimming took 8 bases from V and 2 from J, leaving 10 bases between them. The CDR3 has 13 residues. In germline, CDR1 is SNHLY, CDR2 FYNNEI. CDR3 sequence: CASLLQGNQPQHF. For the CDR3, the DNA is TGTGCCAGCCTCTTACAGGGCAATCAGCCCCAGCATTTT.

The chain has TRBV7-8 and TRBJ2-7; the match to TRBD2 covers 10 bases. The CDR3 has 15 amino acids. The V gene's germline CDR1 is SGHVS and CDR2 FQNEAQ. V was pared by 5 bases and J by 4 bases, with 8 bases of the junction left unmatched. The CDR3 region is CASSESGGARYEQYF. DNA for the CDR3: TGTGCCAGCAGCGAGAGCGGGGGGGCCAGATACGAGCAGTACTTC.

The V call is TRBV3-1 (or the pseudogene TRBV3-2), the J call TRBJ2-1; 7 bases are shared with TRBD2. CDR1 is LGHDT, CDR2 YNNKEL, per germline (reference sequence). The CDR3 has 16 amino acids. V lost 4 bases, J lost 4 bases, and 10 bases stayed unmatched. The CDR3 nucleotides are TGTGCCAGCAGCCCCTCCGGCGGGGGAGGATACAATGAGCAGTTCTTC. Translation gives CASSPSGGGGYNEQFF.

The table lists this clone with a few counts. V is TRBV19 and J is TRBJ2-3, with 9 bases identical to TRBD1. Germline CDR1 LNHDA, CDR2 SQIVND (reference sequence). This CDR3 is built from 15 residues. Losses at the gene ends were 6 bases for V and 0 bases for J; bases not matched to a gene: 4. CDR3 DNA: TGTGCCAGTAGCAACAGGGGGCCCAGCACAGATACGCAGTATTTT. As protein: CASSNRGPSTDTQYF.

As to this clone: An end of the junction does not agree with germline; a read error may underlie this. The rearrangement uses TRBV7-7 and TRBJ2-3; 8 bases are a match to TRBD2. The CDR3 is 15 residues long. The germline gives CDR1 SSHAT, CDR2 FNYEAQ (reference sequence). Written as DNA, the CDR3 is TGTGCTAGCAGCCAAAGAGGACTAGCAGGGGATACGCAGTATTTT. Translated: CASSQRGLAGDTQYF.

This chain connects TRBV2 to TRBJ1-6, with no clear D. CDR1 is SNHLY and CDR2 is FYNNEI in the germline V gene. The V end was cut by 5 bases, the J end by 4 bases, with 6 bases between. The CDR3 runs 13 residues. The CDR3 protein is CASSPSYNSPLHF. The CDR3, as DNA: TGTGCCAGCAGTCCTAGTTATAATTCACCCCTCCACTTT.

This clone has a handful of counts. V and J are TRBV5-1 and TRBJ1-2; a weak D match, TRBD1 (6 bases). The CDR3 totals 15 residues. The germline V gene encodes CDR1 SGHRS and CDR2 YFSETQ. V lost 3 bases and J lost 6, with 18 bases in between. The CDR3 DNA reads TGCGCCAGCAGCTCCACCGGGGACAAGGCTAATGGCTACACCTTC. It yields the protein CASSSTGDKANGYTF.

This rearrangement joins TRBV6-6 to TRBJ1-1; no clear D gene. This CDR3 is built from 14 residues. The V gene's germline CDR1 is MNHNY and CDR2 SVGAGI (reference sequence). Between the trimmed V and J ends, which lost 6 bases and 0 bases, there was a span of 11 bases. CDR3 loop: CASRSTVMNTEAFF. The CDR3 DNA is TGTGCCAGCAGGAGCACAGTCATGAACACTGAAGCTTTCTTT.

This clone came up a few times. In DNA, the CDR3 is TGTGCCAGCAGCCCGGACAGGGGGCGATCACCCCTCCACTTT. It yields the protein CASSPDRGRSPLHF. The chain joins TRBV9 to TRBJ1-6; 11 bases agree with TRBD1. Germline loops: CDR1 SGDLS, CDR2 YYNGEE. CDR3 length: 14 amino acids. With V trimmed by 4 bases and J by 10 bases, 4 bases remained unmatched.

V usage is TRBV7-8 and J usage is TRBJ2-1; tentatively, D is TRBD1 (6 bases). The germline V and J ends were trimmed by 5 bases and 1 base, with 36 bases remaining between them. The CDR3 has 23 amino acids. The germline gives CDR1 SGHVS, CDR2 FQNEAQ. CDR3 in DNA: TGTGCCAGCAGCCAGGTTGGGGGCAGGGGCGCACCAACTCTCCCCAAATCCTACAATGAGCAGTTCTTC. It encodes CASSQVGGRGAPTLPKSYNEQFF.

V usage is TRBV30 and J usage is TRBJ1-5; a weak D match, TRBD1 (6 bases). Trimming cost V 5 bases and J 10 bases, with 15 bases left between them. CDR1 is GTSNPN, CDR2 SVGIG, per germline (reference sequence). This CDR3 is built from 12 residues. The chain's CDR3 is CAWGATGRPQHF. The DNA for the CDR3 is TGTGCCTGGGGGGCGACAGGCCGTCCCCAGCATTTT.

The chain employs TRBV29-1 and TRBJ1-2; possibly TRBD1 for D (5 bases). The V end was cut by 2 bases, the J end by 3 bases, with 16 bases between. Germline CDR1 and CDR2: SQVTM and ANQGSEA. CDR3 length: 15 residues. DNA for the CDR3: TGCAGCGTTGAATTTCTTACCGGCAGGGACTATGGCTACACCTTC. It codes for CSVEFLTGRDYGYTF.

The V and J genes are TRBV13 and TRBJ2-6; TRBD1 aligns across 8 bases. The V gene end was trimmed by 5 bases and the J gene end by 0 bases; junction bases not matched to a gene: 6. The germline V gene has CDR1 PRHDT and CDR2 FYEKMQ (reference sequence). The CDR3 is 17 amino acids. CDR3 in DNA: TGTGCCAGCAGCGTGGGACAGGTCTTCTCTGGGGCCAACGTCCTGACTTTC. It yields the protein CASSVGQVFSGANVLTF.

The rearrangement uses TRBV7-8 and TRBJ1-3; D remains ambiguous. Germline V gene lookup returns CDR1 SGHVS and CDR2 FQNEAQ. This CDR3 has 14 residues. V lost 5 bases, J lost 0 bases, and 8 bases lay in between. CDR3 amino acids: CASSTRVSGNTIYF. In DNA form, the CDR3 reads TGTGCCAGCAGCACACGGGTCTCTGGAAACACCATATATTTT.

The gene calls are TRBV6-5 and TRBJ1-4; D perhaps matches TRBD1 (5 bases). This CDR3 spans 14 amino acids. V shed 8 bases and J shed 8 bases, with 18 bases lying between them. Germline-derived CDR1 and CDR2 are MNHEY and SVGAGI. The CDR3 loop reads CASRRRDPGEKLFF. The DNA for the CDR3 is TGTGCCAGCCGGAGGAGGGACCCCGGGGAAAAACTGTTTTTT.